This T cell receptor (beta chain) emerged from a study of T cell responses to AZD1222 COVID-19 vaccine. CDR3 length equals 13 residues. V shed 4 bases and J shed 0 bases, with 6 bases lying between them. The germline gives CDR1 SGHVS, CDR2 FQNEAQ. Here immunoSEQ multiplex PCR was the method, and the copy in TCRdb shows in-frame clones only, minus some. This table has around 120,000 clones, approximately 90% appearing once. This sequence joins TRBV7-8 and TRBJ1-1; D possibly corresponds to TRBD1 (5 bases). This clonotype originated in an adult who received the AZD1222 COVID-19 vaccine. The sequencing here drew on peripheral blood, taken 28 days after the second AZD1222 dose. Here the CDR3 DNA reads TGTGCCAGCAGCTCCAGGGTGAACACTGAAGCTTTCTTT. Its protein product is CASSSRVNTEAFF.